This TCR beta chain stems from a study of T cell repertoires in cytomegalovirus infection. Study-wide results and limits: HLA-C-restricted CMV clonotypes gave the most frequent clonotype in two of eight donors.

Germline CDR1 MNHEY, CDR2 SVGEGT. The V end lost 6 bases, the J end lost 8 bases, and 14 bases lay between the germline ends. The CDR3 is 13 residues long. This clonotype was picked up a small number of times. Its specificity is unknown. In TCRdb, the reads were re-called with MiXCR into one record per CDR3 protein. In the table there are approximately 1,000,000 distinct CDR3 sequences, roughly a third of which are singletons. This clonotype was obtained from a human donor in good health (CMV status not recorded). Some clones in this sample may be carry-over from other donors' samples. The specimen comprised cultured CD8+ T cells from PBMCs, sampled from culture after CMV antigen stimulation. V usage is TRBV6-2 or TRBV6-3 and J usage is TRBJ2-1, with D tentatively TRBD1 or TRBD2 (5 bases each). CDR3 coding DNA: TGTGCCAGCAGGGGCGTGGGGGTCCATGAGCAGTTCTTC. Its protein product is CASRGVGVHEQFF.